What follows are 29 T cell receptor beta chains derived from one specimen sequenced in a study of prognosis after radiotherapy for stage I lung cancer. The TCR beta CDR3 region was amplified from genomic DNA, with two rounds of multiplex PCR being used for the amplification. Primers (each specific to one TRBV or TRBJ gene) were used in first-round PCR. MiXCR, applied by TCRdb to the multiplex PCR reads, yields one record per CDR3 protein. This table holds more than 9,000 distinct CDR3 sequences, less than 65% found once. The sample was PBMCs, taken before or after stereotactic body radiation therapy (not recorded which). Source of these receptors: a donor at least 50 years old with non-small cell lung cancer.

On this clonotype: A read error is the likely source, as a far larger clone sits one nucleotide away. The rearrangement joins TRBV6-8 to TRBJ2-3; D gene ambiguous. The length of the CDR3 is 15 residues. The germline CDR1 and CDR2 sequences are MNHGY and SAAAGT. CDR3 residues: CAGSLDETSTDTQYF. CDR3 sequence (DNA): TGTGCCGGCAGCCTGGACGAGACTAGCACAGATACGCAGTATTTT.

By share of the sample, this clonotype is medium-sized (0.01 to 0.1%). The chain recombines TRBV7-8 with TRBJ2-2; possible D gene TRBD1, 5 bases. Germline assignment: CDR1 SGHVS and CDR2 FQNEAQ. V gave up 5 bases and J gave up 5 bases, with 15 bases separating them. The CDR3 runs to 15 residues. CDR3 amino acids: CASSTQGAITGELFF. CDR3 in DNA: TGTGCCAGCAGCACCCAGGGTGCAATAACCGGGGAGCTGTTTTTT.

The J gene is TRBJ2-1, the V gene TRBV28; D unresolved. Germline values: CDR1 MDHEN, CDR2 SYDVKM. V lost 4 bases to trimming and J lost 6 bases, with 13 bases between them. The CDR3 sequence is 14 residues long. The CDR3 coding sequence is TGTGCCAGCAGTTCCCCTAGGACGCGCAATGAGCAGTTCTTC. Translated: CASSSPRTRNEQFF.

By proportion, this clonotype is medium-sized. This rearrangement joins TRBV11-3 to TRBJ1-6, with D perhaps matching TRBD1 (5 bases). The CDR3 runs to 14 residues. Germline assignment: CDR1 SGHNT and CDR2 YENEEA. V was pared by 2 bases and J by 6 bases, with 8 bases between. The CDR3 DNA reads as TGTGCCAGCAGCTTACGCAGGGCTAATTCACCCCTCCACTTT. This gives the protein CASSLRRANSPLHF.

The J gene is TRBJ1-2, the V gene TRBV20-1; D uncertain. Germline CDR1 DFQATT, CDR2 SNEGSKA (reference sequence). The CDR3 covers 12 residues. V gave up 4 bases and J gave up 2 bases, with 8 bases separating them. In DNA, the CDR3 is TGCAGTGCTATTTACCGAAACTATGGCTACACCTTC. This codes for CSAIYRNYGYTF.

This clonotype was recorded at least ten times. Just one base apart from a much larger clone, this may be a read error. The chain joins TRBV29-1 to TRBJ2-7, with D hard to call. Trimming left V 6 bases short and J 2 bases short, with 11 bases between. Germline-derived CDR1 and CDR2 are SQVTM and ANQGSEA. The CDR3 runs to 12 residues. The CDR3 region is CSVLHGAYEQYF. As DNA, the CDR3 is TGCAGCGTGCTTCATGGGGCCTACGAGCAGTACTTC.

This clonotype was seen repeatedly, ten times or more. The chain combines TRBV4-2 with TRBJ2-1; the D gene is possibly TRBD1 (5 bases). V lost 0 bases, J lost 0 bases, and 9 bases lay in between. CDR1 LGHNA and CDR2 YNFKEQ come from the germline V gene. The CDR3 extends over 16 amino acids. In DNA, the CDR3 is TGTGCCAGCAGCCAAGAGACAGCCAGCTCCTACAATGAGCAGTTCTTC. Protein sequence: CASSQETASSYNEQFF.

DNA for the CDR3: TGTGCCAGCCGGGCAGTGTTATTTACCTGGGAGCTGTTTTTT. It encodes CASRAVLFTWELFF. The gene calls are TRBV27 and TRBJ2-2; D gene unclear. The CDR3 is 14 amino acids. Germline V gene sequence: CDR1 MNHEY, CDR2 SMNVEV (reference sequence). Trimming took off 8 bases at V and 9 bases at J, with 19 bases between the two ends.

This clonotype was counted between two and nine times. A much larger clonotype is one base distant, so this may be a read error. The chain employs TRBV12-3 or TRBV12-4 and TRBJ2-3, with 8 bases matching TRBD2. With 5 bases clipped from V and 7 bases from J, the junction kept 17 bases outside the gene matches. CDR3 length: 17 amino acids. This CDR3 is CASSPSLLADGTYTQYF. In DNA, the CDR3 is TGTGCCAGCAGTCCCTCCTTACTAGCGGACGGGACGTATACGCAGTATTTT.

This clonotype has at least ten counts. This chain joins TRBV10-3 and TRBJ2-3; D perhaps matches TRBD1 (6 bases). The germline V and J ends were trimmed by 0 bases and 2 bases, with 15 bases remaining between them. Per the germline V gene, CDR1 is ENHRY and CDR2 is SYGVKD. The CDR3 is 17 amino acids. This CDR3 is CAISESPGGGATDTQYF. The CDR3 DNA follows: TGTGCCATCAGTGAGTCGCCTGGGGGCGGCGCCACAGATACGCAGTATTTT.

The chain combines TRBV5-1 with TRBJ1-6; no clear D. The CDR3 runs 14 residues. CDR1 SGHRS and CDR2 YFSETQ come from the germline V gene. Trimming shortened V by 3 bases and J by 7 bases, and 11 bases separated the two germline ends. DNA of the CDR3: TGCGCCAGCAGCTCCGGACGGGAAAATTCACCCCTCCACTTT. Its translation is CASSSGRENSPLHF. Full variable domain (outside the CDR3, taken from reference TRBV5-1 and TRBJ1-6): KAGVTQTPRYLIKTRGQQVTLSCSPISGHRSVSWYQQTPGQGLQFLFEYFSETQRNKGNFPGRFSGRQFSNSRSEMNVSTLELGDSALYLCASSSGRENSPLHFGNGTRLTVT.

Points on this clonotype: A far larger clone is one base from this, pointing to a likely read error. The CDR3 end shows no conserved phenylalanine or tryptophan, and so a read error is likely. The J gene is TRBJ1-1, the V gene TRBV6-8; a possible D gene is TRBD1 (5 bases). This CDR3 has 13 amino acids. V dropped 2 bases and J dropped 7 bases, with 11 bases sitting between them. Germline values: CDR1 MNHGY, CDR2 SAAAGT. The CDR3 sequence: CASSYQGRDEAFL. The DNA for the CDR3 is TGTGCCAGCAGTTACCAGGGTAGGGATGAAGCTTTCCTT.

This clonotype appeared a few times. The rearrangement joins TRBV11-2 to TRBJ2-7, with 10 bases that match TRBD1. There are 12 residues in the CDR3. Unmatched junction bases numbered 1, after V lost 5 bases and J lost 6 bases. Per germline, CDR1 SGHAT and CDR2 FQNNGV. The CDR3 bases are TGTGCCAGCAGCCGGGACAGGGGCGAGCAGTACTTC. Its protein product is CASSRDRGEQYF.

This clonotype is deemed medium-sized (0.01 to 0.1%). The genes are TRBV11-2 and TRBJ2-3; weak D call: TRBD2 (5 bases). Trimming shortened V by 5 bases and J by 2 bases, and 14 bases separated the two germline ends. The CDR3 is 15 residues long. CDR1 is SGHAT and CDR2 is FQNNGV in the germline V gene. CDR3 region: CASSPPGIVTDTQYF. CDR3 sequence (DNA): TGTGCCAGCAGCCCGCCCGGGATCGTCACAGATACGCAGTATTTT.

This clonotype was observed many times. At one end the junction does not follow the germline gene, possibly because of a read error. The V call is TRBV19, the J call TRBJ2-1; TRBD2 matches at 8 bases. Germline CDR1 is LNHDA and CDR2 is SQIVND (reference sequence). The CDR3 consists of 20 residues. In DNA form, the CDR3 reads TGTGCCAGTACCCCCTCGGGGCGGGAGGCCCAAGCGGGCTCCTACAATGAGCAGTCCTTC. As protein: CASTPSGREAQAGSYNEQSF.

Of note for this clonotype: A junction boundary mismatches the germline segment, possibly from a read error. The rearrangement uses TRBV7-6 and TRBJ2-1; the match to TRBD2 covers 8 bases. Looked up from germline, CDR1 is SGHVS and CDR2 is FNYEAQ. This CDR3 is 15 amino acids long. DNA of the CDR3: TGTGCCAGCCGGCACGGTAGCGGGGTTTACAATGAGCAGTCCTTC. It yields the protein CASRHGSGVYNEQSF.

V usage is TRBV7-2 and J usage is TRBJ1-1; TRBD1 is a possible D gene (6 bases). There are 15 residues in the CDR3. The germline V gene has CDR1 SGHTA and CDR2 FQGNSA. Trimming shortened V by 2 bases and J by 1 base, and 11 bases separated the two germline ends. CDR3 DNA sequence: TGTGCCAGCAGCTTAAGGGACACTCCGAACACTGAAGCTTTCTTT. Translation: CASSLRDTPNTEAFF.

The chain employs TRBV6-9 and TRBJ1-3; a weak D match, TRBD1 (5 bases). Germline V gene lookup returns CDR1 MNHGY and CDR2 SVAAGI. The V and J ends lost 4 bases and 7 bases respectively, with 17 bases between them. The CDR3 extends over 15 amino acids. The CDR3 region has the DNA TGTGCCAGCAGTTCCTTCACAGGTGGTTGGAACACCATATATTTT. Its translation is CASSSFTGGWNTIYF.

As for this clonotype: A far bigger clonotype differs at one base, so this is likely a read error. V gene TRBV7-2 combines with J gene TRBJ2-5; perhaps TRBD1 as D (5 bases). The J call is in doubt because the DNA end fits TRBJ2-1 better. The CDR3 length is 15 residues. Germline CDR1 and CDR2: SGHTA and FQGNSA. The CDR3 DNA sequence: TGTGCCAGCAGCAGGACCATGGGGCGGTTGTCTGAGCAGTTCTTC. It codes for CASSRTMGRLSEQFF.

By share, this clonotype counts as medium-sized. This chain connects TRBV11-2 to TRBJ2-1; 12 bases align to TRBD2. V was pared by 6 bases and J by 6 bases, with 9 bases of the junction left unmatched. Germline V gene lookup returns CDR1 SGHAT and CDR2 FQNNGV. This CDR3 has 16 residues. The CDR3 loop is CASSFSGTSGRNEQFF. Here the CDR3 DNA reads TGTGCCAGCAGTTTCTCCGGGACTAGCGGGCGCAATGAGCAGTTCTTC.

This clonotype is labeled as medium-sized. This rearrangement joins TRBV7-9 to TRBJ1-1; D gene uncertain. Trimming cost V 3 bases and J 1 base, with 9 bases left between them. The V gene's germline CDR1 is SEHNR and CDR2 FQNEAQ (reference sequence). The CDR3 consists of 14 residues. CDR3 sequence (DNA): TGTGCCAGCAGCTTCGGTCAGCCGAACACTGAAGCTTTCTTT. It codes for CASSFGQPNTEAFF.

By share, this clonotype counts as medium-sized. V usage is TRBV28 and J usage is TRBJ1-2, with D unclear. V lost 5 bases and J 6 bases, leaving 16 bases between the germline ends. The germline V gene has CDR1 MDHEN and CDR2 SYDVKM. The CDR3 spans 14 residues. In DNA form, the CDR3 reads TGTGCCAGCAGTGTCCTCCCAGTCTCAAATGGCTACACCTTC. Translated, it gives CASSVLPVSNGYTF.

The CDR3 reads CAWIRPSTEAFF. The CDR3 DNA is TGTGCCTGGATCAGGCCGAGCACTGAAGCTTTCTTT. V and J are TRBV30 and TRBJ1-1; D not resolved. The germline gives CDR1 GTSNPN, CDR2 SVGIG (reference sequence). The germline V and J ends were trimmed by 4 bases and 4 bases, with 10 bases remaining between them. CDR3 length equals 12 residues.

The chain has TRBV27 and TRBJ2-7; TRBD2 matches at 10 bases. The CDR3 is 13 residues long. Trimming at V came to 6 bases and at J to 4 bases, leaving 3 bases not matched to a gene. Germline lookup yields CDR1 MNHEY and CDR2 SMNVEV (reference sequence). CDR3: CASSPGLAYEQYF. CDR3 coding DNA: TGTGCCAGCAGCCCGGGACTAGCGTACGAGCAGTACTTC.

This clonotype was recorded at least ten times. This likely stems from a read error, as it lies one base from a far larger clone. The V and J genes are TRBV6-9 and TRBJ2-7, with TRBD1 matching 7 bases. Trimming removed 4 bases from V and 4 bases from J; junction bases left unmatched: 7. Germline assignment: CDR1 MNHGY and CDR2 SVAAGI. The CDR3 loop spans 14 amino acids. DNA of the CDR3: TGTGCCAGCAGTTCCGGGACAGTGTTTTACGAGCAGTACTTC. Translation gives CASSSGTVFYEQYF.

By sample fraction, this clonotype is medium-sized. This sequence joins TRBV11-2 and TRBJ2-7; D gene unclear. Germline V gives CDR1 SGHAT, CDR2 FQNNGV. The CDR3 is 11 residues long. V dropped 4 bases and J dropped 4 bases, with 5 bases sitting between them. The CDR3 DNA sequence: TGTGCCAGCAGCTCTAGTTACGAGCAGTACTTC. It codes for CASSSSYEQYF. Variable domain in full (rest from reference TRBV11-2 and TRBJ2-7): EAGVAQSPRYKIIEKRQSVAFWCNPISGHATLYWYQQILGQGPKLLIQFQNNGVVDDSQLPKDRFSAERLKGVDSTLKIQPAKLEDSAVYLCASSSSYEQYFGPGTRLTVT.

This clonotype counts as medium-sized (0.01 to 0.1%). This sequence joins TRBV9 and TRBJ2-3, with D possibly being TRBD2 (5 bases). V gave up 0 bases and J gave up 8 bases, with 7 bases separating them. Germline V CDR1 and CDR2: SGDLS, YYNGEE. There are 12 residues in the CDR3. The CDR3, as DNA: TGTGCCAGCAGCGTAGTTGAGGGTACGCAGTATTTT. Its translation is CASSVVEGTQYF.

This clonotype was found many times. The chain combines TRBV29-1 with TRBJ2-1; 8 bases align to TRBD2. The germline V gene encodes CDR1 SQVTM and CDR2 ANQGSEA. Losses at the gene ends were 8 bases for V and 7 bases for J; bases not matched to a gene: 10. The CDR3 extends over 13 amino acids. The DNA for the CDR3 is TGCAGCTGCCCGAGAGCGGGAGATAATGAGCAGTTCTTC. Its protein product is CSCPRAGDNEQFF.

Only a few counts were recorded for this clonotype. This chain links TRBV15 with TRBJ2-1; D call uncertain. This CDR3 contains 12 residues. V was cut by 3 bases and J by 10 bases, with 10 bases left in between. Germline CDR1 LNHNV, CDR2 YYDKDF (reference sequence). The CDR3: CATSSVYREQFF. The CDR3 nucleotides read TGTGCCACCAGCAGCGTTTACCGGGAGCAGTTCTTC.